A selection of T cell receptor beta chains follows, all from one sample in a study of OX40 agonist ivuxolimab in advanced cancers. The table came from immunoSEQ multiplex PCR; TCRdb's copy has only in-frame clones and leaves some out. This sample has about 26,000 clones, with roughly 89% found just once. This specimen was CD4+ or CD8+ T cells sorted from blood, taken in a trial of the OX40 agonist ivuxolimab. These receptors came from an adult with an advanced solid tumor such as melanoma, head and neck, liver or kidney cancer. Each CDR3 is given with its conserved first and last residue. Each record gives: D gene, clone size, J gene, V gene, CDR3 DNA, CDR3 protein. D genes are given only for firm matches. The size entry is marked missing in some rows and otherwise reads once, few, many or a size class.

-,-,TRBJ1-1,TRBV4-2,TGTGCCAGCAATCCACACAACATGAACACTGAAGCTTTCTTT,CASNPHNMNTEAFF
TRBD2,-,TRBJ2-3,TRBV5-1,TGCGCCAGCAGCTTAGCGGGGGGGCCAACAGATACGCAGTATTTT,CASSLAGGPTDTQYF
TRBD1,-,TRBJ2-1,TRBV19,TGTGCCAGTAGTATCGGGACAGGGGTCCCCAATGAGCAGTTCTTC,CASSIGTGVPNEQFF
-,-,TRBJ2-7,TRBV27,TGTGCCAGCAGTTTAGGGGCAGGGGTCTACGAGCAGTACTTC,CASSLGAGVYEQYF
-,-,TRBJ2-2,TRBV9,TGTGCCAGCAGCGATTCTGAGGCAGGCCCCTCGGGCACCGGGGAGCTGTTTTTT,CASSDSEAGPSGTGELFF
-,-,TRBJ2-7,TRBV6-6,TGTGCCAGCAGTTACTCGGCGGATAAGAGCTCCTACGAGCAGTACTTC,CASSYSADKSSYEQYF
-,-,TRBJ2-1,TRBV7-6,TGTGCCAGCAGCTTTTCCAATTTTCAGAGCTCCTACAATGAGCAGTTCTTC,CASSFSNFQSSYNEQFF
TRBD1,once,TRBJ1-1,TRBV9,TGTGCCAGCAGCTTCTACTCGACAGGGGGCGACACTGAAGCTTTCTTT,CASSFYSTGGDTEAFF
TRBD1,-,TRBJ2-7,TRBV5-1,TGCGCCAGCAGCTGGACAGGGACCCTCGGCGAGCAGTACTTC,CASSWTGTLGEQYF
TRBD2,-,TRBJ2-1,TRBV7-3,TGTGCCAGCAGTTCCAAAGGTGTTAGCGGGAGGGGGTCGGTGATCAATGAGCAGTTCTTC,CASSSKGVSGRGSVINEQFF
-,-,TRBJ2-7,TRBV28,TGTGCCAGCAGCCACGGTTCGGCCCTCGAGCAGTACTTC,CASSHGSALEQYF
TRBD1,-,TRBJ1-2,TRBV6-1,TGTGCCAGCAGTGAATTGGGACAGGTCACAGCCGGCTACACCTTC,CASSELGQVTAGYTF
-,-,TRBJ1-4,TRBV14,TGTGCCAGCAGTCCAGGGTTCGGTAATGAAAAACTGTTTTTT,CASSPGFGNEKLFF
TRBD2,-,TRBJ2-5,TRBV4-3,TGCGCCAGCAGCCCCGGGACTAGCGGTGGGGAGACCCAGTACTTC,CASSPGTSGGETQYF
-,-,TRBJ1-3,TRBV7-2,TGTGCCAGCAGCTTAGAGAATTTTAGATCTGGAAACACCATATATTTT,CASSLENFRSGNTIYF
-,-,TRBJ2-4,TRBV4-3,TGCGCCAGCAGCCATCAAAACATTCAGTACTTC,CASSHQNIQYF
TRBD1,-,TRBJ1-5,TRBV29-1,TGCAGCGTGGTCGGACAGGGGAATCAGCCCCAGCATTTT,CSVVGQGNQPQHF
TRBD1,-,TRBJ1-1,TRBV2,TGTGCCAGCGAGACAGGGAGGACTGAAGCTTTCTTT,CASETGRTEAFF
TRBD1,few,TRBJ2-1,TRBV9,TGTGCCAGCAGCGTCCGACAGGGTGGTAAAGTCAATGAGCAGTTCTTC,CASSVRQGGKVNEQFF
TRBD1,once,TRBJ1-1,TRBV6-6,TGTGCCAGCAGCTCACCCGGGACAGGGCTAACTGAAGCTTTCTTT,CASSSPGTGLTEAFF
-,once,TRBJ1-6,TRBV19,TGTGCCAGTAGTTACAGCAGCTCCTATAATTCACCCCTCCACTTT,CASSYSSSYNSPLHF
-,-,TRBJ1-2,TRBV6-5,TGTGCCAGCAGTCTAACGACAGACTATGGCTACACCTTC,CASSLTTDYGYTF
-,once,TRBJ1-1,TRBV7-9,TGTGCCAGCAGCTTAGATGGGGTTTTCACTGAAGCTTTCTTT,CASSLDGVFTEAFF
-,-,TRBJ1-3,TRBV2,TGTGCCAGCAGTGAGGAGGACTCTAGAAACACCATATATTTT,CASSEEDSRNTIYF
-,-,TRBJ1-5,TRBV2,TGTGCCAGCAGTGAAAGGTCGGCAGGCCATCAGCCCCAGCATTTT,CASSERSAGHQPQHF
TRBD1,once,TRBJ2-7,TRBV11-2,TGTGCCAGCAGCTTAGAGGTGGGTCAGGGGGTCTACGAGCAGTACTTC,CASSLEVGQGVYEQYF
-,once,TRBJ2-7,TRBV7-9,TGTGCCAGCAGCTTTTCGTGGCAGGGCTTGGGCGAGCAGTACTTC,CASSFSWQGLGEQYF
TRBD2,-,TRBJ2-3,TRBV25-1,TGTGCCAGCGGCGGACTAGCGGGGACCACAGATACGCAGTATTTT,CASGGLAGTTDTQYF
TRBD1,-,TRBJ1-4,TRBV2,TGTGCCAGCAGCGAGACAGGGAGAAATGAAAAACTGTTTTTT,CASSETGRNEKLFF
TRBD1,-,TRBJ1-2,TRBV5-8,TGTGCCAGCATCGGCGTGGACAGGGGTAACTATGGCTACACCTTC,CASIGVDRGNYGYTF
-,once,TRBJ1-4,TRBV29-1,TGCAGCGTTGAAGATCCCAGGGGCGGAGGAACAACTAATGAAAAACTGTTTTTT,CSVEDPRGGGTTNEKLFF
-,-,TRBJ1-2,TRBV12-5,TGTGCTAGTGGTAGGTATGATGGCTACACCTTC,CASGRYDGYTF
-,few,TRBJ2-7,TRBV28,TGTGCCAGCAGTCAACCTGGATTAGGCGACGAGCAGTACTTC,CASSQPGLGDEQYF
-,-,TRBJ2-7,TRBV7-2,TGTGCCAGCAGCCCCATGGCGGTGGACTACGAGCAGTACTTC,CASSPMAVDYEQYF
-,-,TRBJ2-5,TRBV27,TGTGCCAGCAGTTTATCCATGCTTGCGGAGACCCAGTACTTC,CASSLSMLAETQYF
TRBD2,-,TRBJ2-1,TRBV19,TGTGCCAGTAGTATGGGGGATCGGGGACTAGGTGAGCAGTTCTTC,CASSMGDRGLGEQFF
TRBD1,-,TRBJ1-1,TRBV2,TGTGCCGGAGACAGGGGGGGCACTGAAGCTTTCTTT,CAGDRGGTEAFF
-,-,TRBJ1-3,TRBV13,TGTGCCAGCAGCTTACGGCTCGGGAACACCATATATTTT,CASSLRLGNTIYF
-,-,TRBJ2-3,TRBV11-2,TGTGCCAGCAGCTTAGTTGCGGGGCCCCAGGATACGCAGTATTTT,CASSLVAGPQDTQYF
-,-,TRBJ2-3,TRBV27,TGTGCCAGCAGTTTCGGGACCGTGGGCTCTAGCACAGATACGCAGTATTTT,CASSFGTVGSSTDTQYF
TRBD2,-,TRBJ2-1,TRBV5-1,TGCGCCAGCAGCGACATCCGACCGGGACTAGCGGCCTACAATGAGCAGTTCTTC,CASSDIRPGLAAYNEQFF